This TCR beta chain was obtained from a study of naive and memory T cell subsets (TCRdb year 2017). Concerning the study at large: Sorted naive and memory T cell subsets from peripheral blood were analyzed in the study using a UMI-based, open-source pipeline for TCR alpha and beta sequencing. The results of the functional CMV T cell responses matched the IgG serology results in every case. RNA was DNase-treated and reverse transcribed with TCR constant-region primers, mostly using SuperScript III.

TCR alpha and beta chain libraries were amplified separately from the second PCR step onward. Donor CMV status was determined by IFNgamma production from CD4+ T cells after overnight stimulation of fresh PBMCs with CMV viral lysate. CD4 T cells were positively selected with Miltenyi beads, followed by positive selection of CD8 T cells from the CD4-negative fraction. Cells were stained for CD3, CD4, CD8, CD45RA, CD27 and a live/dead dye and were sorted on a BD Aria II into four subsets based on CD45RA and CD27. Blood came from a few healthy volunteers, each fractionated into CD4 and CD8 T cells and then into four differentiation subsets. Roughly 120 ml of peripheral blood was collected from each donor, and PBMC were isolated by Ficoll-Paque PLUS density-gradient centrifugation. Sorted cells were lysed in RLT buffer, and RNA was extracted with a Qiagen RNeasy kit and stored at -80°C. Libraries were made using UMI-ligation and nested PCR. The beta constant-region primer consisted of an equimolar mixture of two oligonucleotides that together covered TRBC1 and TRBC2. Four rounds of PCR, combining the SP2 primer with nested alpha and beta constant-region primers, were used to amplify the ligated cDNA. A single-stranded oligonucleotide containing the SP2 primer and a 12-nucleotide UMI was joined to the 3' end of the cDNA by T4 RNA ligase 1. Incubation of the ligation reaction lasted about 20-25 hours at 16 degrees C. PCR2 was typically performed as a SYBR Green qPCR and was stopped at a predetermined threshold so that over-amplification was prevented. Every purification after the first one was done using Agencourt AMPure XP magnetic beads. Library quantification was done by Qubit, followed by a TapeStation check on which the main peak was expected at around 650 bp. Pooled libraries were sequenced on an Illumina MiSeq with v2 2x251 paired-end kits, typically giving roughly 1-2.3 million reads per sample. Each sample library was pooled at approximately 4.2 nM, and about 5-7.5% PhiX was included to improve cluster recognition. Turning to the authors' computational methods: V and J genes were assigned to Demultiplexor-processed FASTQ reads by Decombinator through tag matching, with a single base-pair mismatch being allowed. UMIs were used by Collapsinator to correct both sequencing errors and frequency errors arising from PCR heterogeneity. TCRs were translated and CDR3s were extracted from the conserved cysteine to the FGXG phenylalanine by CDR3Translator, with non-productive sequences being flagged. Repertoires were subsampled to equal numbers of UMI-defined TCRs before Gini, Shannon entropy and inverse Simpson indices were calculated. Within the linear range, a power law was fitted to clonotype abundance distributions using maximum likelihood. When run on a single naive CD8 sample, MIGEC and the pipeline yielded similar UMI counts, similar unique TCR numbers and similar clonal distributions. The repertoires were searched for under 7,500 CMV-associated CDR3 sequences that had been compiled from VDJdb and a published dataset. The raw public data were reprocessed by TCRdb itself: fastp quality trimming at Q25, MiXCR clonotype calling, in-frame beta chains only. Each entry is one CDR3 protein sequence, shown with its most common DNA and genes. In this record, the V and J calls reflect TCRdb's handling and not the investigators' own analysis. The sample records around 17,000 distinct CDR3 sequences, approximately 8.6% of which are singletons. Of the sample, under 30% falls within the top ten clones.

As for this clonotype: This receptor's antigen is unknown. No quality values exist for individual bases; no much larger clone is one base distant.

Results and caveats for the whole study, not just this receptor: RNA-based TCR counts may be influenced by expression changes linked to T cell activation and differentiation. TCR abundance followed a power law with an exponent that was different for naive and memory subsets but consistent across the three individuals. A clonotype was defined as a single alpha or beta chain sequence rather than as a paired alpha/beta receptor. Once error correction was done, more than 90% of naive TCR sequences showed up just once, which made the naive abundance distributions much steeper than those of the memory subsets. The repertoire findings for the naive and memory subsets could not be validated, as no ground truth was available. Gini index rose and Shannon and inverse Simpson diversity fell from naive through CM, EM and EMRA in both CD4 and CD8 cells.

The germline V gene sets CDR1 to MNHNS and CDR2 to SASEGT. The CDR3 starts with the cysteine, ends with the phenylalanine, and has 15 residues. The DNA shown is the 45-base CDR3, in frame from base 1. V has 7 bases trimmed and J has 6 bases trimmed; junction bases matching no gene number 7. This TCR derives from a human donor in good health. The sequence joins TRBV6-1 to TRBJ1-6, with 9 bases aligning to TRBD1. Sequencing used central memory CD8+ T cells from blood. The cell subset or site label, as the study defines it: central memory, CD45RA- CD27+. The DNA sequence follows: TGTGCCAGCAACCTACAGGGGGCCGGTAATTCACCCCTCCACTTT. This translates into CASNLQGAGNSPLHF.